These 7 T cell receptor beta chains came from one sample sequenced in a study of cytomegalovirus exposure and HLA in healthy donors (dated by TCRdb to about 2017). The library relied on the immunoSEQ multiplex PCR assay. The multiplex PCR relied on a mix of 60 forward primers for TCR Vbeta segments and 13 reverse primers for TCR Jbeta segments. The clones in this table, taken by TCRdb from immuneACCESS, are in-frame only. Not every clone is retained; where verified, under half of the shortfall comes from an unresolved V gene, and the cause of the rest is unknown. This sample gives about 140,000 clones in total; around 73% of them show up just once. The ten top clones hold approximately 14% of the sample. Sequencing was carried out using PBMCs. The receptors originated from a human donor in good health.

This clone showed up just a few times. V is TRBV5-1 and J is TRBJ1-5; D is unresolved. The length of the CDR3 is 15 residues. Germline V CDR1 and CDR2: SGHRS, YFSETQ. The V end lost 5 bases, the J end lost 0 bases, and 12 bases lay between the germline ends. CDR3 region: CASSPTGNSNQPQHF. In DNA, the CDR3 is TGCGCCAGCAGTCCCACGGGGAATAGCAATCAGCCCCAGCATTTT. Full variable domain (rest looked up from reference TRBV5-1 and TRBJ1-5): KAGVTQTPRYLIKTRGQQVTLSCSPISGHRSVSWYQQTPGQGLQFLFEYFSETQRNKGNFPGRFSGRQFSNSRSEMNVSTLELGDSALYLCASSPTGNSNQPQHFGDGTRLSIL.

The chain combines TRBV11-1 with TRBJ1-6; TRBD1 aligns across 11 bases. The CDR3 is 16 amino acids. Germline values: CDR1 SGHAT, CDR2 FQDESV (reference sequence). The V and J ends lost 5 bases and 7 bases, in that order; junction bases with no gene match: 7. The CDR3 region has the DNA TGTGCCAGCAGCAACAGGGACAGGGGGATCAATTCACCCCTCCACTTT. Protein: CASSNRDRGINSPLHF.

This clone has a handful of counts. The CDR3 coding sequence is TGTGCCAGCAGCTCCGGACTAGCCGCAGATACGCAGTATTTT. It encodes CASSSGLAADTQYF. The chain recombines TRBV7-3 with TRBJ2-3, with 8 bases fitting TRBD2. The CDR3 is made up of 14 amino acids. The V and J ends lost 4 bases and 4 bases, in that order; junction bases with no gene match: 4. CDR1 and CDR2 (germline): SGHTA, FQGTGA. Combining the CDR3 with reference TRBV7-3 and TRBJ2-3 gives the whole variable domain GAGVSQTPSNKVTEKGKYVELRCDPISGHTALYWYRQSLGQGPEFLIYFQGTGAADDSGLPNDRFFAVRPEGSVSTLKIQRTERGDSAVYLCASSSGLAADTQYFGPGTRLTVL.

The CDR3 nucleotides read TGTGCTAGTGGTGCGGGGACTAGCGGGTACACCTACAATGAGCAGTTCTTC. It codes for CASGAGTSGYTYNEQFF. The chain joins TRBV12-5 to TRBJ2-1; 12 bases agree with TRBD2. CDR1 and CDR2 (germline): LGHNT, FRNRAP. Trimming removed 5 bases from V and 2 bases from J; junction bases left unmatched: 7. This CDR3 is built from 17 residues.

The chain employs TRBV15 and TRBJ1-1; 7 nucleotides line up with TRBD1. With V trimmed by 3 bases and J by 1 base, 2 bases remained unmatched. This CDR3 is 14 amino acids long. Germline V gene lookup returns CDR1 LNHNV and CDR2 YYDKDF (reference sequence). The CDR3 region is CATSRGQSNTEAFF. CDR3 DNA: TGTGCCACCAGCAGGGGACAGTCGAACACTGAAGCTTTCTTT.

The gene calls are TRBV28 and TRBJ1-5, with D unresolved. Germline CDR1 is MDHEN and CDR2 is SYDVKM. The CDR3 contains 13 residues. V lost 7 bases and J 1 base, leaving 8 bases between the germline ends. CDR3 loop: CASISGSNQPQHF. CDR3 coding DNA: TGTGCCAGCATCTCAGGCAGCAATCAGCCCCAGCATTTT. Supplemented by reference TRBV28 and TRBJ1-5, the full variable domain reads DVKVTQSSRYLVKRTGEKVFLECVQDMDHENMFWYRQDPGLGLRLIYFSYDVKMKEKGDIPEGYSVSREKKERFSLILESASTNQTSMYLCASISGSNQPQHFGDGTRLSIL.

V gene TRBV19 combines with J gene TRBJ2-3; 7 bases line up with TRBD1. This CDR3 has 15 amino acids. The V segment lost 5 bases and the J segment 0 bases; nucleotides outside the gene matches: 5. CDR1 LNHDA and CDR2 SQIVND come from the germline V gene (reference sequence). The chain's CDR3 is CASSGGQISTDTQYF. CDR3 nucleotide sequence: TGTGCCAGTAGTGGGGGACAGATTAGCACAGATACGCAGTATTTT.